This T cell receptor beta chain emerged from a study of blood T cell repertoires in COVID-19. For the study at large: Material from acute and convalescent COVID-19 was sourced from the United States, Italy and Spain. From T cells, B-cell-depleted T cells, or PBMCs came the material, which was cDNA or gDNA.

The CDR3 is 17 amino acids. V was clipped by 5 bases and J by 5 bases; unmatched bases: 13. Germline V gene data show CDR1 as SGHTA and CDR2 as FQGNSA. Authors' methods: Using reference gene primer amplification, nucleated cell counts were estimated. Repertoires were generated with immunoSEQ multiplex PCR, while TCRdb's copy carries only in-frame clones and drops some. V and J calls and clone size are as listed in that table; D and trimming were resolved from the DNA. The table lists 150,000 to 200,000 clones, about nine tenths of them singletons, with 1.5% to 2% in the top ten. The specimen was peripheral blood. The chain joins TRBV7-2 to TRBJ2-5, with TRBD1 matching 11 bases. The sequence was collected from a man aged 18 to 30 who had recovered from COVID-19. The CDR3 spells CASSPAGTGGNSETQYF. DNA for the CDR3: TGTGCCAGCAGCCCGGCCGGGACAGGGGGAAATAGTGAGACCCAGTACTTC.